This TCR beta chain was recovered during a study of vaccination and CD4 T cells after COVID-19. To note about this clonotype: As yet, its antigen is unknown. One end of the junction fails to match germline, which may point to a read error.

With the Oncomine TCR Beta short-read assay, DNA from cultured CD4+ T cells was sequenced. MiXCR, applied by TCRdb to the PCR reads, yields one record per CDR3 protein. The sample includes over 15,000 distinct CDR3 sequences, around 66% of them seen just once. In germline, CDR1 is MNHEY, CDR2 SMNVEV (reference sequence). The CDR3 extends over 15 amino acids. Treatment of the sample: roughly 10-day PBMC culture with coronavirus spike peptide pools or control peptides (ViraFEST assay). The source is a human donor who had recovered from COVID-19. This sequence joins TRBV27 and TRBJ1-1; the D gene is possibly TRBD1 (5 bases). The sequenced sample was CD4+ T cells from blood, cultured in vitro. CDR3 in amino acids: CASSELGARNTDAFF. The CDR3 DNA sequence: TGTGCCAGCAGTGAACTCGGGGCCCGGAACACTGACGCTTTCTTT.